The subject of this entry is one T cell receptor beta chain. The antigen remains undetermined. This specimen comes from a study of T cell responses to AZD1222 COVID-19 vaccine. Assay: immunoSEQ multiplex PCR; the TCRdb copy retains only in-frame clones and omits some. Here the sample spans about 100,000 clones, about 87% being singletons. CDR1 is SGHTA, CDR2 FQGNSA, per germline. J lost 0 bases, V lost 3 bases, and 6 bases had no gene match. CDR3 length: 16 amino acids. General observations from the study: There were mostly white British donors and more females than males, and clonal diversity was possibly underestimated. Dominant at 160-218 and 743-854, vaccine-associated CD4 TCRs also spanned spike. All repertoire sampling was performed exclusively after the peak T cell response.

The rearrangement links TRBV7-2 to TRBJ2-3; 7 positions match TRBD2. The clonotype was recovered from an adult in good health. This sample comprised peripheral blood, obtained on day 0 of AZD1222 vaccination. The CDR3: CASSFMTSSSTDTQYF. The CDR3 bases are TGTGCCAGCAGCTTTATGACTAGCTCTAGCACAGATACGCAGTATTTT. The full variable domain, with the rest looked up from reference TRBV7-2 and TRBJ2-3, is GAGVSQSPSNKVTEKGKDVELRCDPISGHTALYWYRQSLGQGLEFLIYFQGNSAPDKSGLPSDRFSAERTGGSVSTLTIQRTQQEDSAVYLCASSFMTSSSTDTQYFGPGTRLTVL.